These T cell receptor beta chains were read from a single sample in a study of shared clonotypes between healthy human individuals. Generated by immunoSEQ multiplex PCR, the TCRdb table keeps only in-frame clones and is missing some. The profile shows about 2 million clones, 85% to 95% of them singletons. Sequencing was done on a sample of naive CD8+ T cells sorted from blood. The receptors stem from a man aged 18-30 years in good health. Each CDR3 is given with its conserved first and last residue. The D gene is left open where the match is weak. Some rows mark clone size as missing; the rest say once, few, many or name a class of expanded clone.

CDR3 length	clone size	D gene	V gene	J gene	CDR3 protein	CDR3 DNA
16	.	TRBD1	TRBV19	TRBJ1-5	CASSPGTGVSNQPQHF	TGTGCCAGTAGTCCGGGGACAGGAGTTAGCAATCAGCCCCAGCATTTT
14	.	.	TRBV6-1	TRBJ2-7	CASSEDRKTYEQYF	TGTGCCAGCAGTGAAGACAGGAAAACCTACGAGCAGTACTTC
15	.	TRBD1	TRBV6-6	TRBJ2-1	CASSFMDREYGEQFF	TGTGCCAGCAGTTTTATGGACAGGGAATATGGTGAGCAGTTCTTC
14	.	.	TRBV5-6	TRBJ2-7	CASSFAGDGYEQYF	TGTGCCAGCAGCTTCGCCGGGGACGGCTACGAGCAGTACTTC
15	once	.	TRBV2	TRBJ2-7	CASRYPEGGAYEQYF	TGTGCCAGCAGATATCCGGAGGGGGGGGCGTACGAGCAGTACTTC
14	.	.	TRBV9	TRBJ1-1	CASSVGEGQAEAFF	TGTGCCAGCAGCGTAGGAGAGGGGCAGGCTGAAGCTTTCTTT
14	.	TRBD2	TRBV30	TRBJ2-5	CAWSVTSGTETQYF	TGTGCCTGGAGTGTAACTAGCGGGACGGAGACCCAGTACTTC
15	.	.	TRBV5-5	TRBJ2-1	CASSLAHSEYNEQFF	TGTGCCAGCAGCTTGGCCCACAGTGAATACAATGAGCAGTTCTTC
12	.	.	TRBV6-5	TRBJ1-1	CASSGGETEAFF	TGTGCCAGCAGTGGGGGGGAGACTGAAGCTTTCTTT
14	.	.	TRBV7-9	TRBJ1-1	CASSLDLGGTEAFF	TGTGCCAGCAGCTTAGATCTAGGAGGAACTGAAGCTTTCTTT
16	.	TRBD1	TRBV6-1	TRBJ2-5	CASSESRQGSGETQYF	TGTGCCAGCAGTGAAAGTAGACAGGGGTCGGGAGAGACCCAGTACTTC
17	.	TRBD2	TRBV5-1	TRBJ2-5	CASSLEGLAGVQETQYF	TGCGCCAGCAGCTTAGAGGGACTAGCGGGAGTCCAAGAGACCCAGTACTTC
14	.	.	TRBV9	TRBJ2-5	CASSVTAGVETQYF	TGTGCCAGCAGCGTAACTGCAGGGGTGGAGACCCAGTACTTC
14	.	.	TRBV5-4	TRBJ2-5	CASSFQGSGETQYF	TGTGCCAGCAGCTTTCAGGGGAGTGGGGAGACCCAGTACTTC
16	.	TRBD2	TRBV9	TRBJ2-3	CASSVALAGVADTQYF	TGTGCCAGCAGCGTAGCCCTAGCGGGGGTTGCAGATACGCAGTATTTT
12	once	.	TRBV10-3	TRBJ1-2	CAISEGSYGYTF	TGTGCCATCAGTGAGGGCAGCTATGGCTACACCTTC
16	.	.	TRBV7-2	TRBJ2-5	CASSPGVGGLQETQYF	TGTGCCAGCAGCCCCGGGGTGGGAGGACTGCAAGAGACCCAGTACTTC
13	.	.	TRBV4-2	TRBJ2-7	CASSQERSYEQYF	TGTGCCAGCAGCCAAGAACGGAGCTACGAGCAGTACTTC
15	.	.	TRBV9	TRBJ1-5	CASSADIGSNQPQHF	TGTGCCAGCAGCGCAGACATTGGGAGCAATCAGCCCCAGCATTTT
17	.	TRBD1	TRBV27	TRBJ1-5	CASSSGQGIPFNQPQHF	TGTGCCAGCAGTTCGGGACAGGGGATTCCCTTCAATCAGCCCCAGCATTTT
13	.	.	TRBV30	TRBJ2-7	CAWSPGHGYEQYF	TGTGCCTGGAGTCCGGGACACGGCTACGAGCAGTACTTC
13	.	.	TRBV5-8	TRBJ1-2	CASSFQGSDGYTF	TGTGCCAGCAGCTTCCAGGGGAGCGATGGCTACACCTTC
16	.	.	TRBV6-1	TRBJ1-1	CASSEWVLRSDTEAFF	TGTGCCAGCAGTGAATGGGTTCTTCGGAGTGACACTGAAGCTTTCTTT
14	.	.	TRBV9	TRBJ2-7	CASSAPGKHYEQYF	TGTGCCAGCAGCGCCCCAGGGAAGCACTACGAGCAGTACTTC
14	.	TRBD1	TRBV19	TRBJ1-5	CASSQGQLSGPQHF	TGTGCCAGTAGTCAGGGACAGCTATCAGGGCCCCAGCATTTT
14	.	.	TRBV9	TRBJ2-7	CASSVEDLTYEQYF	TGTGCCAGCAGCGTAGAGGACCTTACATACGAGCAGTACTTC
14	.	.	TRBV18	TRBJ2-7	CASSEAGAPYEQYF	TGTGCCAGCTCTGAGGCAGGAGCTCCCTACGAGCAGTACTTC
14	.	.	TRBV4-1	TRBJ1-1	CASSQGSFTTEAFF	TGCGCCAGCAGCCAAGGGTCTTTTACCACTGAAGCTTTCTTT
13	.	.	TRBV11-3	TRBJ1-1	CASSLDRNTEAFF	TGTGCCAGCAGCTTGGACAGGAACACTGAAGCTTTCTTT
15	.	TRBD1	TRBV19	TRBJ2-1	CASSTDREGYNEQFF	TGTGCCAGTAGTACGGACAGGGAAGGCTACAATGAGCAGTTCTTC
15	.	TRBD1	TRBV15	TRBJ1-5	CATSRDRGHGQPQHF	TGTGCCACCAGCAGGGACAGGGGGCATGGGCAGCCCCAGCATTTT
15	.	.	TRBV11-1	TRBJ1-6	CASSLGTEHNSPLHF	TGTGCCAGCAGCTTAGGGACAGAACATAATTCACCCCTCCACTTT
14	.	TRBD1	TRBV4-1	TRBJ1-1	CASSQGPGGTEAFF	TGCGCCAGCAGCCAAGGACCAGGGGGCACTGAAGCTTTCTTT
14	.	.	TRBV7-2	TRBJ1-2	CASSLVGDFYGYTF	TGTGCCAGCAGCTTAGTAGGGGACTTCTATGGCTACACCTTC
15	once	.	TRBV5-8	TRBJ2-7	CASSLWEGGAYEQYF	TGTGCCAGCAGCCTCTGGGAGGGGGGAGCCTACGAGCAGTACTTC
14	.	.	TRBV7-9	TRBJ2-3	CASSLVGAADTQYF	TGTGCCAGCAGCTTAGTGGGGGCTGCAGATACGCAGTATTTT
12	once	.	TRBV5-4	TRBJ2-3	CASSLGEDTQYF	TGTGCCAGCAGCTTAGGGGAAGATACGCAGTATTTT
16	.	TRBD1	TRBV27	TRBJ1-1	CASSLEQGVPSTEAFF	TGTGCCAGCAGTTTAGAGCAGGGGGTCCCCTCCACTGAAGCTTTCTTT
11	.	.	TRBV9	TRBJ1-4	CASSGYEKLFF	TGTGCCAGCAGCGGGTATGAAAAACTGTTTTTT
15	.	.	TRBV7-9	TRBJ2-3	CASSFPRPGTDTQYF	TGTGCCAGCAGCTTCCCCCGCCCGGGCACAGATACGCAGTATTTT